This TCR beta chain derives from a study of blood T cell repertoires in COVID-19. CDR1 ENHRY and CDR2 SYGVKD come from the germline V gene. Trimming stripped 4 bases from V and 2 bases from J, with 8 bases between. The CDR3 totals 13 residues. Per the study methods: Nucleated cell number was recorded as an estimate derived from reference gene primer amplification. The protocol was immunoSEQ multiplex PCR, while the TCRdb copy is restricted to in-frame clones and leaves out a portion. From that table come the V and J calls and clone size; the DNA was used to work out D and trimming. The data hold approximately 210,000 clones, with around 88% observed a single time.

The specimen sequenced was peripheral blood. This sequence was found in a man younger than 35 with active or convalescent COVID-19. J is TRBJ1-2 and V is TRBV10-3; a possible D gene is TRBD1 (5 bases). The CDR3 DNA follows: TGTGCCATCAGTGTCCAGGGAAACTATGGCTACACCTTC. Amino acids: CAISVQGNYGYTF.